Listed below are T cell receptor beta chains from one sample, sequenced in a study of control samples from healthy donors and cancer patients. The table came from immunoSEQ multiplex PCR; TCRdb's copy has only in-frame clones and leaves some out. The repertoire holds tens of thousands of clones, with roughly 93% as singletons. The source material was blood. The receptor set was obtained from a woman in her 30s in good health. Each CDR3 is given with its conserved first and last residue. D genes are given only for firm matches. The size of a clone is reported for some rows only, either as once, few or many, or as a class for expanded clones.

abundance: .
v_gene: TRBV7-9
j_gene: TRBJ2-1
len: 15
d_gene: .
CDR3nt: TGTGCCAGCAGCTCCATTCCGGACGGCTTCAATGAGCAGTTCTTC
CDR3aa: CASSSIPDGFNEQFF

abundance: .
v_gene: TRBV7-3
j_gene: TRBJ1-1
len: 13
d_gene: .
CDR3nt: TGTGCCAGCAGCTTCTCAGGAAGTACTGAAGCTTTCTTT
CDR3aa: CASSFSGSTEAFF

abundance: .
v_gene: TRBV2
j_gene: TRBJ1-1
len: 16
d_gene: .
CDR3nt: TGTGCCAGCGCCCCGGAAATTTGGGGGAGCGGCACTGAAGCTTTCTTT
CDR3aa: CASAPEIWGSGTEAFF

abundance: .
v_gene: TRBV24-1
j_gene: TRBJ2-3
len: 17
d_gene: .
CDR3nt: TGTGCCACCAGTCAGGCGGAGTTCGCTCCTAGCACAGATACGCAGTATTTT
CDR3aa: CATSQAEFAPSTDTQYF

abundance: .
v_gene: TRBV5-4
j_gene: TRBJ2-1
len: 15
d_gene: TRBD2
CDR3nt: TGTGCCAGCAGCTCACTAGCGGGGGGGCCCAATGAGCAGTTCTTC
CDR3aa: CASSSLAGGPNEQFF

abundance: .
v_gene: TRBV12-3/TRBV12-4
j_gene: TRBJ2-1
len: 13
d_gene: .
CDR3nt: TGTGCCAGCAGTTTTTCTAAATACAATGAGCAGTTCTTC
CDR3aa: CASSFSKYNEQFF

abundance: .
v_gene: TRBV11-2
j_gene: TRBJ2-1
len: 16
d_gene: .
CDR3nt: TGTGCCAGCAGCGGGTTCGACCCCCCTGAAAACAATGAGCAGTTCTTC
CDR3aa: CASSGFDPPENNEQFF

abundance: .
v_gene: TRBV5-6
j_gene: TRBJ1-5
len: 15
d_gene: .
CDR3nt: TGTGCCAGCAGCTTGTCCAGCCTAGGCAATCAGCCCCAGCATTTT
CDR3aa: CASSLSSLGNQPQHF

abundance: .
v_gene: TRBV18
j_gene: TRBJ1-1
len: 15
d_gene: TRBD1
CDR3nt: TGTGCCAGCTCACCAAGACAGGGGGTAAGGACTGAAGCTTTCTTT
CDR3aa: CASSPRQGVRTEAFF

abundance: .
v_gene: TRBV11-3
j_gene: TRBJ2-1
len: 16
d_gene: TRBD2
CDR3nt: TGTGCCAGCAGCTTAGCCTACTCGCGGGAGAATATTAAGCAGTTCTTC
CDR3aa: CASSLAYSRENIKQFF

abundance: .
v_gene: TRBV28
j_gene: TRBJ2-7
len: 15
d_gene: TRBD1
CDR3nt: TGTGCCAGCAGGTCGCCGGGACAGGCACCTTACGAGCAGTACTTC
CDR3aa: CASRSPGQAPYEQYF

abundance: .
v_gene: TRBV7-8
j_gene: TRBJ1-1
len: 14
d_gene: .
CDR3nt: TGTGCCAGCAGCTTAGCCGAGGTGAACACTGAAGCTTTCTTT
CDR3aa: CASSLAEVNTEAFF

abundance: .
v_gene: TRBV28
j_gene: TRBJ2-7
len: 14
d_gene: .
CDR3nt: TGTGCCAGCAGTTCGTGGGGCGGAACCTACGAGCAGTACTTC
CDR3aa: CASSSWGGTYEQYF

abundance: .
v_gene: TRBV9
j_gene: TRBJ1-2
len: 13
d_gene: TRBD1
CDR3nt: TGTGCCAGCAGCAGCCAACAGGGGGAAGGCTACACCTTC
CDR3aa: CASSSQQGEGYTF

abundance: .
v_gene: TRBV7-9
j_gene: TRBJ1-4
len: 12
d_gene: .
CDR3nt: TGTGCCAGCAGCTTACAGGGGAGGGAACTGTTTTTT
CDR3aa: CASSLQGRELFF

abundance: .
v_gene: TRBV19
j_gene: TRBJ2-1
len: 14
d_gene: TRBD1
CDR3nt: TGTGCCAGCCGAAGGGACAGGGAGTACAATGAGCAGTTCTTC
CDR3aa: CASRRDREYNEQFF

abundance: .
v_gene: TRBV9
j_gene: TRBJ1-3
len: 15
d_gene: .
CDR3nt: TGTGCCAGCAGCCAAGACAGATTCTCTGGAAACACCATATATTTT
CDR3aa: CASSQDRFSGNTIYF

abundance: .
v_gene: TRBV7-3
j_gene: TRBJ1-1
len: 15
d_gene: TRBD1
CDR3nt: TGTGCCAGCAGCTTAAACGGCAGGGGGCTCACTGAAGCTTTCTTT
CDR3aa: CASSLNGRGLTEAFF

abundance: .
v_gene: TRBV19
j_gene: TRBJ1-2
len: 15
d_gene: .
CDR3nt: TGTGCCAGTAGTGACCTACAGGGAGCGAACTATGGCTACACCTTC
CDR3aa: CASSDLQGANYGYTF

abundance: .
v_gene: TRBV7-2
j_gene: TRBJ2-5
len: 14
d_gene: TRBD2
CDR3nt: TGTGCCAGCAGCTCGGGACTAGCGGGAGAGACCCAGTACTTC
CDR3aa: CASSSGLAGETQYF

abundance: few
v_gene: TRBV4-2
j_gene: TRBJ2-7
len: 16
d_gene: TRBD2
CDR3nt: TGTGCCAGCAGCCAAGTTGAGACTAGCGGGAGCTACGAGCAGTACTTC
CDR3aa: CASSQVETSGSYEQYF

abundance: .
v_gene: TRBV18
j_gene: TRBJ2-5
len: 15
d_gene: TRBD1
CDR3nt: TGTGCCAGCTCACCACCCGGAGACAGGGAAGAGACCCAGTACTTC
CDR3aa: CASSPPGDREETQYF

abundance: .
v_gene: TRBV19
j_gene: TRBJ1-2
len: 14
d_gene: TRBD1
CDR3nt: TGTGCCAGTAGTCAACGGACAGGGTCTCATGGCTACACCTTC
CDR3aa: CASSQRTGSHGYTF

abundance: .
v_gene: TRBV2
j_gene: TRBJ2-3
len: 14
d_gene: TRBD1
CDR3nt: TGTGCCAGCAGTCAACAGGGGTCCGCAGATACGCAGTATTTT
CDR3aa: CASSQQGSADTQYF

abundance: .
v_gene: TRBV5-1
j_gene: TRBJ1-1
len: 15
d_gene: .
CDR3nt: TGCGCCAGCAGCTTGGCCGGCAACTTGAACACTGAAGCTTTCTTT
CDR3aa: CASSLAGNLNTEAFF

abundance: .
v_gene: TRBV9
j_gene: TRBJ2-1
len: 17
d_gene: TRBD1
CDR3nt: TGTGCCAGCAGCGCGATACAGGGGCAAAGCTCCTACAATGAGCAGTTCTTC
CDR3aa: CASSAIQGQSSYNEQFF

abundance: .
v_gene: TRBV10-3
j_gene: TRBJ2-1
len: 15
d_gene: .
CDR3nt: TGTGCCATCAGCGGGGGACTTAATACCTACAATGAGCAGTTCTTC
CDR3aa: CAISGGLNTYNEQFF

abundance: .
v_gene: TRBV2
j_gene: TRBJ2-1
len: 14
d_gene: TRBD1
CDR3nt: TGTGCCAGCAGTGAATACCGGACAGGGTCTGAGCAGTTCTTC
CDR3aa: CASSEYRTGSEQFF

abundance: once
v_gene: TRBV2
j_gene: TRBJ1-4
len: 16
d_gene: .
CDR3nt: TGTGCCAGCAGTCCCTATTATGAAGGGCCTAATGAAAAACTGTTTTTT
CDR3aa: CASSPYYEGPNEKLFF

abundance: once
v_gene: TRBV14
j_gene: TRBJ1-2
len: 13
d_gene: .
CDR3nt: TGTGCCAGCAGTCCTACGACGGTGTATGGCTACACCTTC
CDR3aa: CASSPTTVYGYTF

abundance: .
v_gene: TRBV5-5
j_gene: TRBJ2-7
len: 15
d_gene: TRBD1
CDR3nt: TGTGCCAGCAGCACGGACAGGGCGAGCTCCTACGAGCAGTACTTC
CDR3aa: CASSTDRASSYEQYF